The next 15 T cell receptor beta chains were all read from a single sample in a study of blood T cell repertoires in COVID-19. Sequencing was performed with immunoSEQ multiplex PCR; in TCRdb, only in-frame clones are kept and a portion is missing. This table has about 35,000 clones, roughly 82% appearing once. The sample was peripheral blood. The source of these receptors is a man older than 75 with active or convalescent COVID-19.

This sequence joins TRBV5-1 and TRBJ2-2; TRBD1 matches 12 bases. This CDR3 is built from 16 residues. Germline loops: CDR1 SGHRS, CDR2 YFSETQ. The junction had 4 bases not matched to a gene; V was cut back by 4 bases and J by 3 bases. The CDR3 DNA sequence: TGCGCCAGCAGCGCGGGACAGGGGGCCGACACCGGGGAGCTGTTTTTT. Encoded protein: CASSAGQGADTGELFF.

The CDR3 region has the DNA TGCGCCAGCAGTGCTCCTAGCGGAGAGGCCAAGGGGAGAGATACGCAGTATTTT. Translation gives CASSAPSGEAKGRDTQYF. The rearrangement uses TRBV10-2 and TRBJ2-3, with 7 bases identical to TRBD2. The CDR3 runs to 18 residues. Germline CDR1 reads WSHSY; CDR2 reads SAAADI. The V and J ends lost 4 bases and 5 bases, in that order; junction bases with no gene match: 18.

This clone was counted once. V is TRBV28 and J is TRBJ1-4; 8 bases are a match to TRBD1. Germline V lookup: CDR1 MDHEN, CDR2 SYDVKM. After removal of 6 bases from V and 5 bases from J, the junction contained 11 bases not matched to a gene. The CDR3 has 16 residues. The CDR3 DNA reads TGTGCCAGCAGCTCGACCGGGACAGGCGAAAATGAAAAACTGTTTTTT. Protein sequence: CASSSTGTGENEKLFF.

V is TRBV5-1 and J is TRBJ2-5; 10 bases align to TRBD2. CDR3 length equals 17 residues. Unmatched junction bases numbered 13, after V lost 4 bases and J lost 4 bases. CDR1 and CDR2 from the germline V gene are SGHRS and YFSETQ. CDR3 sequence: CASSLLTDSGRLETQYF. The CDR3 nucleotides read TGCGCCAGCAGCCTTCTAACTGATAGCGGGAGGCTAGAGACCCAGTACTTC.

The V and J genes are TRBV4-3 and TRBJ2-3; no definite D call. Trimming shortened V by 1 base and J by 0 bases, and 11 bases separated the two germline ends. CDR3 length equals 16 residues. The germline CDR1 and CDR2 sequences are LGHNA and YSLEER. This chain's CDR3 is CASSQVRGRSTDTQYF. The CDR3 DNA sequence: TGCGCCAGCAGCCAAGTTCGCGGAAGAAGCACAGATACGCAGTATTTT.

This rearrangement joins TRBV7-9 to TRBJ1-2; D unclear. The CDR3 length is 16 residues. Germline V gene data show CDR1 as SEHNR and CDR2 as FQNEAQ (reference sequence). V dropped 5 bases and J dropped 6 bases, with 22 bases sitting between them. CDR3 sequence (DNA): TGTGCCAGCAGCCCCGCCGTGGGTACACAGTGGAATGGCTACACCTTC. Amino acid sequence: CASSPAVGTQWNGYTF.

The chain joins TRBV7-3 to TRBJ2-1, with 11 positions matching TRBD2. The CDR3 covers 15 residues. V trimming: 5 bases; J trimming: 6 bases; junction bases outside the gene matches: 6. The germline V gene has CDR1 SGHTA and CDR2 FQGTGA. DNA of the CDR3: TGTGCCAGCAGCCAACTAGCGGGAGTTGGCAATGAGCAGTTCTTC. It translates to CASSQLAGVGNEQFF.

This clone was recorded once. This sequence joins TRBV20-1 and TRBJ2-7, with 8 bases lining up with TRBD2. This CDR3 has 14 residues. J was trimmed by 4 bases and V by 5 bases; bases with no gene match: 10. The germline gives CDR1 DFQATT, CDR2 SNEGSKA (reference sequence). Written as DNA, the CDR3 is TGCAGTGCTGGTGGAGCGGGAGTGGTTTACGAGCAGTACTTC. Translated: CSAGGAGVVYEQYF.

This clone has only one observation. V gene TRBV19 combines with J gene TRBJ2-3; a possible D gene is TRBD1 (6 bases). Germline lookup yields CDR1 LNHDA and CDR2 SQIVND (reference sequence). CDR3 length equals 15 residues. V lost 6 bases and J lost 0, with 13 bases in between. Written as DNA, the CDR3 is TGTGCCAGTAGACCGGACAGCCCTAGCACAGATACGCAGTATTTT. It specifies CASRPDSPSTDTQYF.

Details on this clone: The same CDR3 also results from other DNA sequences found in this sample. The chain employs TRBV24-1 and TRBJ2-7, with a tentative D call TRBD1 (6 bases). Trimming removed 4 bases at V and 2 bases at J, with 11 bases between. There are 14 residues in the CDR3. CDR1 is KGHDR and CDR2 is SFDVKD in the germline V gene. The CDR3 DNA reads TGTGCCACCAGTGAAACGGACAGAGCCTACGAGCAGTACTTC. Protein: CATSETDRAYEQYF.

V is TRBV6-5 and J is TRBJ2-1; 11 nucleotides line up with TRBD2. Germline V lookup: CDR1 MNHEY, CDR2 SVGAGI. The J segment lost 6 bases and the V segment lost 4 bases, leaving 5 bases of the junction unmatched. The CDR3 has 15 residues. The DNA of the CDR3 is TGTGCCAGCAGTTCGGGACTAGCGGTTTCCAATGAGCAGTTCTTC. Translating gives CASSSGLAVSNEQFF.

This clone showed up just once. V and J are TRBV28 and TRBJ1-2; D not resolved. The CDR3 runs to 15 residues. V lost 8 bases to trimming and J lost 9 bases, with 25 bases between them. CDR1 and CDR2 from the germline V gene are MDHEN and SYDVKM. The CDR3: CASDTHSAGVISYTF. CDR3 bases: TGTGCCAGCGACACCCACAGTGCGGGAGTTATCAGCTACACCTTC.

CDR3 amino acids: CASSFGGRGNEQFF. The CDR3 DNA follows: TGTGCCAGCAGCTTCGGCGGGAGAGGCAATGAGCAGTTCTTC. The V and J genes are TRBV7-2 and TRBJ2-1; 7 nucleotides agree with TRBD2. J gave up 6 bases and V 3 bases, and 5 bases lay outside the gene matches. The CDR3 extends over 14 amino acids. Germline lookup yields CDR1 SGHTA and CDR2 FQGNSA.

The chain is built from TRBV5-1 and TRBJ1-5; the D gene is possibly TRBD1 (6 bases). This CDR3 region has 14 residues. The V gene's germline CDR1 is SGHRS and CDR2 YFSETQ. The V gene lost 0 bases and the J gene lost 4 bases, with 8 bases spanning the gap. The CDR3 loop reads CASSLGQENQPQHF. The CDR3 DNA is TGCGCCAGCAGCTTGGGACAGGAGAATCAGCCCCAGCATTTT.

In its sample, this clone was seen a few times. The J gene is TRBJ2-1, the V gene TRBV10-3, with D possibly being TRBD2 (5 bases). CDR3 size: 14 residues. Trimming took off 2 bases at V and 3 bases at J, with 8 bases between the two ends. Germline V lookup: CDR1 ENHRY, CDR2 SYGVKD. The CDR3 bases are TGTGCCATCAGTGAGGCGGGTAGCTACAATGAGCAGTTCTTC. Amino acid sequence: CAISEAGSYNEQFF.